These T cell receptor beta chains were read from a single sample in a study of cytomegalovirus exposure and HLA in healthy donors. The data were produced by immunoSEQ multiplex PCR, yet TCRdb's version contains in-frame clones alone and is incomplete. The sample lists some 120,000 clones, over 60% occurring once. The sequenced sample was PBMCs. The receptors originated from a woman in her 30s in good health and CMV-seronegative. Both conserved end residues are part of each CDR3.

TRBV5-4,CASSPSQGIYGYTF
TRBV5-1,CASSLSRGAQETQYF
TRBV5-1,CASSIGTAGETYTF
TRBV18,CASSPAGTGGSDTQYF
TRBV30,CAWRGGQGFAEAFF
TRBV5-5,CASSSTSFSYEQYF
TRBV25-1,CASSGAQGWSSYNEQFF
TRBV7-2,CASTGDYGQETQYF
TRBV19,CASSIRDRLNTEAFF
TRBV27,CASSSGRALHEQYF
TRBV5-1,CASRPGTGGYEQYF
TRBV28,CASSLPGGGVFVNTEAFF
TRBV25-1,CASSDPTGPDTQYF
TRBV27,CASRNDREYGYTF
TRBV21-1,CASSEGALSDEQYF
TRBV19,CASSIGQGRYGYTF
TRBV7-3,CASSKHDYEQYF
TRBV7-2,CASSLAPIGTGVDEQYF
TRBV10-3,CAISGSDVKYGYTF
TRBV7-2,CASSPPGLAGLNEQFF
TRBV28,CASNTRRAGRSYNEQFF
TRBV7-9,CASSRGQGTTEAFF
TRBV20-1,CSARDPREQFF
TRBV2,CASNDGLGGAHLETQYF
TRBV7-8,CASSLPRGRGDPDYGYTF
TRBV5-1,CASSLAGTSGSTDTQYF
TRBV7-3,CASSKGQGNTEAFF
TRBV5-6,CASSSPPGGYNEQFF
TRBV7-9,CASSNRDFPYEQYF
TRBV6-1,CASSERGFTYEQYF
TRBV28,CASSPRGPGFYEQYF
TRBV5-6,CASSLGLAGYNEQFF
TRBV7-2,CASSFLAGGPNEQFF
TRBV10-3,CAISNSGQGIYEQYF
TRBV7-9,CASSFGIGNFKETQYF